This T cell receptor (beta chain) is drawn from a study of T cells after yellow fever vaccination. As concerns this clonotype: Its target is not known.

MiXCR, applied by TCRdb to the 5' RACE reads, yields one record per CDR3 protein. The sample includes approximately 300,000 distinct CDR3 sequences, around a tenth of them seen just once. With 2 bases clipped from V and 4 bases from J, the junction kept 0 bases outside the gene matches. Germline V CDR1 and CDR2: SGDLS, YYNGEE. There are 13 residues in the CDR3. Study-wide findings and caveats: Post-booster samples contained most primary-vaccination clones (around 95% CD4, approximately 88% CD8). The secondary response showed a weaker magnitude and a faster peak, day 5 versus 15. Abundant clonotypes from the bulk population could get into FACS-sorted repertoires as contaminants. Only a minor proportion of clonotypes was detected across both CD4 and CD8 compartments.

This receptor was obtained from a man younger than 35 who received the YFV17D yellow fever vaccine. The sequencing used CD4+ T cells sorted from PBMCs, collected 45 days after the yellow fever booster vaccination. The chain carries TRBV9 and TRBJ2-3; TRBD2 agrees at 8 bases. The CDR3 coding sequence is TGTGCCAGCAGCGTGACTAGCGCAGATACGCAGTATTTT. Its translation: CASSVTSADTQYF. The entire variable domain, with the rest obtained from reference TRBV9 and TRBJ2-3, is as follows: DSGVTQTPKHLITATGQRVTLRCSPRSGDLSVYWYQQSLDQGLQFLIQYYNGEERAKGNILERFSAQQFPDLHSELNLSSLELGDSALYFCASSVTSADTQYFGPGTRLTVL.